Each of the 5 T cell receptor beta chains below was sequenced from the same sample in a study of shared T cell receptors in the human thymus. Sequencing used immunoSEQ multiplex PCR; TCRdb keeps in-frame clones, though not all of them. The profile shows approximately 730,000 clones, 70% to 90% of them singletons. This sample was also put to use in a study of human thymus T cells.

The sequenced material came from thymocytes. These receptors originate from a girl less than two years old with a congenital heart defect.

The rearrangement uses TRBV28 and TRBJ2-3, with 7 bases matching TRBD1. Germline V gene lookup returns CDR1 MDHEN and CDR2 SYDVKM. The trim removed 3 bases at V and 5 bases at J, leaving 11 bases unmatched. The CDR3 is made up of 16 amino acids. The chain's CDR3 is CASSFVGDSPRDTQYF. In nucleotides, the CDR3 is TGTGCCAGCAGTTTCGTCGGGGACAGTCCCCGAGATACGCAGTATTTT. The variable domain in full, completed from reference TRBV28 and TRBJ2-3, reads DVKVTQSSRYLVKRTGEKVFLECVQDMDHENMFWYRQDPGLGLRLIYFSYDVKMKEKGDIPEGYSVSREKKERFSLILESASTNQTSMYLCASSFVGDSPRDTQYFGPGTRLTVL.

The chain uses TRBV9 and TRBJ2-1; 9 bases map to TRBD2. V lost 4 bases to trimming and J lost 1 base; unmatched junction nucleotides: 3. The CDR3 is 15 amino acids. Germline values: CDR1 SGDLS, CDR2 YYNGEE. In DNA form, the CDR3 reads TGTGCCAGCAGCCCGACTAGCGGATCCTACAATGAGCAGTTCTTC. Encoded protein: CASSPTSGSYNEQFF.

The V call is TRBV5-5, the J call TRBJ2-5; TRBD1 might be the D (8 bases). This CDR3 comprises 17 residues. Trimming removed 0 bases from V and 5 bases from J, with 20 bases in between. Per the germline V gene, CDR1 is SGHKS and CDR2 is YYEKEE (reference sequence). The CDR3 bases are TGTGCCAGCAGCTTGGACGGGGGGCAGGGGGCCTGTGAGACCCAGTACTTC. As protein: CASSLDGGQGACETQYF.

The genes are TRBV27 and TRBJ2-6; D is possibly TRBD1 (5 bases). Trimming pared 6 bases from V and 0 bases from J, leaving 12 bases between. The length of the CDR3 is 16 residues. Germline CDR1 reads MNHEY; CDR2 reads SMNVEV (reference sequence). The CDR3 here is CASSEKDSSGANVLTF. CDR3 nucleotide sequence: TGTGCCAGCAGCGAGAAAGACAGCTCTGGGGCCAACGTCCTGACTTTC.

Here the CDR3 reads CASSFDRVDGFF. In DNA, the CDR3 is TGTGCCAGCAGTTTCGACAGGGTGGATGGTTTCTTT. The chain uses TRBV28 and TRBJ1-1; 7 nucleotides match TRBD1. Germline V lookup: CDR1 MDHEN, CDR2 SYDVKM. Unmatched junction bases numbered 8, after V lost 3 bases and J lost 13 bases. The CDR3 spans 12 residues.